This paragraph covers one T cell receptor beta chain sequence. Its antigen is unknown. V was pared by 4 bases and J by 3 bases, with 1 base of the junction left unmatched. The CDR3 covers 14 residues. Germline assignment: CDR1 KGHSY and CDR2 FQNENV. This entry belongs to a study of cytomegalovirus exposure and HLA in healthy donors. Overall study findings and caveats: Reported performance of the classifier showed diagnosis of cytomegalovirus status with high specificity and sensitivity.

TCRdb keeps only in-frame clones here, not all; method: immunoSEQ multiplex PCR. The table includes more than 300,000 clones, roughly 89% detected once. The chain has TRBV16 and TRBJ2-7; 12 bases map to TRBD2. The receptor was derived from a woman aged 18-29 years in good health and CMV-seronegative. What was sequenced was PBMCs. CDR3: CASSPTSGSYEQYF. Here the CDR3 DNA reads TGTGCCAGCAGCCCGACTAGCGGGAGCTACGAGCAGTACTTC.